The sequence of this T cell receptor beta chain was determined in a study of T cell clones after liver transplantation. Study in general: TCRbeta sequencing after a pre-transplant mixed lymphocyte reaction identified graft-donor-reactive clones, later tracked in post-transplant blood. Until 12-24 months post-transplant, subjects got standard immunosuppression and no induction.

There are 15 residues in the CDR3. Germline CDR1 is LNHDA and CDR2 is SQIVND (reference sequence). Trimming cost V 8 bases and J 4 bases, with 18 bases left between them. This clone was detected once. As yet, its antigen is unknown. Regarding the study as a whole: Donor-reactive sequences fell more than third party-reactive ones, suggesting partial deletion. Post-transplant time points were not standardized, so conclusions are preliminary.

TCRdb keeps only in-frame clones here, not all; method: immunoSEQ multiplex PCR. Here the sample spans 55,000 to 75,000 clones, roughly 92% being singletons. Material: CD4+ T cells from blood, obtained nearly 26 months after liver transplant. The TCR originated in a human patient who received a liver transplant. A share of the T cells may be of graft donor origin. The chain uses TRBV19 and TRBJ2-1, with D possibly matching TRBD2 (7 bases). The CDR3 nucleotides are TGTGCCAGTGGGGCACAGGGAGGGGCTTACAATGAGCAGTTCTTC. Amino acids: CASGAQGGAYNEQFF.